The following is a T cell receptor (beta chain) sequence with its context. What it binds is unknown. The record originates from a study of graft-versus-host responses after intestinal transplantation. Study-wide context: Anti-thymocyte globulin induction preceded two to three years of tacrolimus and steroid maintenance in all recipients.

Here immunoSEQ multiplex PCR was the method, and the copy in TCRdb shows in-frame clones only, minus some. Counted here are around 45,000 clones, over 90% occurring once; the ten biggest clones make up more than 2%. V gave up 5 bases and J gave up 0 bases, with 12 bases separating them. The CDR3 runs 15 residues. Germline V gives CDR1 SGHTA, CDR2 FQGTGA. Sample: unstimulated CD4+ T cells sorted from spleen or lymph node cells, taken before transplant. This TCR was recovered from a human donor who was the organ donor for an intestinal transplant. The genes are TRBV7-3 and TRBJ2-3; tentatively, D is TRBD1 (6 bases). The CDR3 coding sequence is TGTGCCAGCAGCCCGGCAGGGGCTAGCACAGATACGCAGTATTTT. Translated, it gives CASSPAGASTDTQYF.